This T cell receptor (beta chain) was sequenced during a study of human T cells and chemical hapten exposure (dated by TCRdb to the early 2020s). About the investigation overall: For sensitization, 2% DPC in acetone was applied to an approximately 2 cm by approximately 2 cm area of upper inner arm skin. Patient blood was sampled pre-sensitization (week 0) and at 2, 6 and about 24 weeks after DPC sensitization. The study tracked peripheral blood TCR repertoire changes in vivo during primary and secondary sensitization to the hapten diphenylcyclopropenone (DPC) in alopecia patients. Patch tests used Finn chambers with 0.01% DPC on the upper back, scored after 6 days by International Contact Dermatitis Research Group standards. Patients additionally received weekly therapeutic DPC doses to the scalp throughout the roughly 25-week study period. Alopecia areata with under or over 50% scalp involvement, alopecia totalis and alopecia universalis were represented in the patient cohort, which was mostly female. Libraries were pooled for sequencing, and per-sample TCR yields varied mainly because of small differences in library volumes within the pool. Twenty-nine alopecia patients gave blood for TCR sequencing at one to four time points (pre-sensitization, 2, 6 and 24 weeks).

The time point tag for this specimen amounts to: pre-sensitization, week 0. Interpreted using the paper, the treatment or condition label stands for: therapeutic diphenylcyclopropenone sensitization with weekly scalp DPC. At every patch-test visit, the blood draw took place before the patch test was put on. Eligible patients were aged 18 to 70, diagnosed with alopecia, deemed suitable for DPC therapy, and excluded if pregnant. Total RNA was extracted from unfractionated whole blood that had been collected in Tempus Blood RNA tubes. Preparation of the library involved RACE. The data were produced on a NextSeq 500. During library preparation, unique molecular identifiers were attached to individual cDNA molecules so that TCRs could be counted quantitatively and reproducibly. From each blood RNA sample, both TCR alpha and TCR beta chains were sequenced. Regarding the original processing steps: A median of roughly 98,000 TCRs per sample was observed, with a range of about 20,000 to 690,600. V, J and CDR3 annotation of the TCR reads was carried out using the Decombinator software suite. To make PS versus PT1 abundance plots, every sample was subsampled to the same number of TCRs (28,000). TCRs were defined as expanded if absent before sensitization and observed at least eight times at the 2-week time point. TCRdb reprocessed the public reads (quality trimming at Q25 with fastp, clone calling with MiXCR) and kept in-frame beta chains. Records with the same CDR3 protein are collapsed into one entry carrying the most frequent genes and DNA. Here the V and J calls rest on TCRdb's processing, not on the authors' analysis. Within this sample are about 64,000 distinct CDR3 sequences, with approximately 11% of them counted one time only. The top ten clonotypes cover approximately 3.9% of the sample.

A remark on this clonotype: This clone's antigen is unknown. Per-base quality was not reported, and no clone a single base away is much larger than it.

The germline V gene (reference sequence) specifies MNHEY as CDR1 and SMNVEV as CDR2. V drops 5 bases and J drops 3 bases, leaving 22 bases in between. CDR3 length: 17 amino acids, cysteine to phenylalanine. Only the CDR3 DNA stays, 51 bases, in frame from base 1. Results the study describes overall, beyond this receptor: Expanded TCRs formed significantly more large CDR3 similarity clusters than pre-sensitization or healthy control sets, consistent with antigen-driven responses. No change with DPC sensitization was found in the number of TCRs above 1 in 1000 frequency, and no evidence of global repertoire structure alterations was found. Patch test score was positively correlated with the number of PT1 expanded TCRs, with significance at thresholds 8, 16 and 32 but not at 4. Repeated subsampling changed both the strength of the expansion versus patch-test correlation and the threshold at which that correlation became significant. Because all patients had alopecia, a presumed autoimmune disease, the immune response of the patients might differ from that of healthy individuals.

The sample consisted of whole blood, taken in connection with sensitization to the hapten diphenylcyclopropenone (DPC). The chain was built from TRBV27 and TRBJ1-2; the D gene identity is not certain. This receptor was obtained from a woman between 40 and 55 years old with alopecia areata. Some clones in this sample may be carry-over from other donors' samples. The CDR3 region reads CASSPSPGRQRHYGYTF. At the DNA level, the sequence is TGTGCCAGCAGTCCCTCCCCCGGACGCCAACGGCACTATGGCTACACCTTC.